The entry below gives a single TCR beta chain sequence along with its context. The sample originates from a study of OX40 agonist ivuxolimab in advanced cancers. On the study more broadly: At around 81% male, the cohort had a mean age of approximately 60 years, ranging from roughly 23 to 80.

Sequencing used immunoSEQ multiplex PCR; TCRdb keeps in-frame clones, though not all of them. The data show 55,000 to 80,000 clones, about 90% seen once. The specimen was CD4+ or CD8+ T cells sorted from blood, collected in a trial of the OX40 agonist ivuxolimab. The sequence was collected from an adult with an advanced solid tumor such as melanoma, head and neck, liver or kidney cancer.

The CDR3 sequence is CAIGPLYEQYF. The CDR3 DNA is TGTGCCATCGGGCCGCTCTACGAGCAGTACTTC. The rearrangement links TRBV10-3 to TRBJ2-7; D call uncertain. CDR3 length: 11 residues. Between the trimmed V and J ends, which lost 8 bases and 3 bases, there was a span of 8 bases. Germline CDR1 is ENHRY and CDR2 is SYGVKD.